Below are 26 T cell receptor beta chains sequenced from a single sample in a study of blood T cell repertoires in COVID-19. Sequencing was performed with immunoSEQ multiplex PCR; in TCRdb, only in-frame clones are kept and a portion is missing. The sample holds around 100,000 clones, approximately 86% seen once. The source material was peripheral blood. The receptors come from a man in his forties or fifties with acute or convalescent COVID-19.

This sequence joins TRBV30 and TRBJ1-1, with 7 bases fitting TRBD1. The V and J ends lost 5 bases and 3 bases, in that order; junction bases with no gene match: 3. The CDR3 is 12 residues long. The germline CDR1 and CDR2 sequences are GTSNPN and SVGIG (reference sequence). The DNA of the CDR3 is TGTGCCTGGGACCAGGGGGACACTGAAGCTTTCTTT. Translation gives CAWDQGDTEAFF.

This chain connects TRBV3-1 (or the pseudogene TRBV3-2) to TRBJ2-2, with 10 bases fitting TRBD2. Germline V lookup: CDR1 LGHDT, CDR2 YNNKEL (reference sequence). The CDR3 is made up of 18 amino acids. V lost 2 bases to trimming and J lost 1 base; unmatched junction nucleotides: 7. CDR3 sequence reads: CASSQYLAGGVNTGELFF. The CDR3 DNA follows: TGTGCCAGCAGCCAATATTTAGCGGGGGGTGTGAACACCGGGGAGCTGTTTTTT.

This clone has only one observation. This rearrangement joins TRBV7-3 to TRBJ2-5; 8 bases map to TRBD1. This CDR3 has 15 amino acids. The V and J ends lost 5 bases and 5 bases, in that order; junction bases with no gene match: 10. Germline V gives CDR1 SGHTA, CDR2 FQGTGA. The CDR3 DNA sequence: TGTGCCAGCAGCGTGCGACAGGGGCCGCCCGAGACCCAGTACTTC. This encodes CASSVRQGPPETQYF.

V gene TRBV4-1 combines with J gene TRBJ1-2; tentative D call: TRBD1 (5 bases). This CDR3 spans 17 amino acids. V dropped 0 bases and J dropped 3 bases, with 17 bases sitting between them. Germline assignment: CDR1 MGHRA and CDR2 YSYEKL. This CDR3 reads CASSQDRGTTDHYGYTF. Here the CDR3 DNA reads TGCGCCAGCAGCCAAGATCGCGGGACGACCGACCACTATGGCTACACCTTC.

This chain uses TRBV11-2 with TRBJ1-2; D gene ambiguous. The CDR3 runs 13 residues. V lost 0 bases to trimming and J lost 8 bases, with 10 bases between them. Germline CDR1 SGHAT, CDR2 FQNNGV. CDR3 loop: CASSLEPGFGYTF. The CDR3 DNA reads as TGTGCCAGCAGCTTAGAGCCGGGTTTCGGCTACACCTTC.

The chain has TRBV5-1 and TRBJ2-7; no definite D call. This CDR3 spans 15 amino acids. The V gene lost 4 bases and the J gene lost 3 bases, with 17 bases spanning the gap. CDR1 is SGHRS and CDR2 is YFSETQ in the germline V gene. The CDR3 DNA reads TGCGCCAGCAGCCCGCCCTCAGATGCCCTCTACGAGCAGTACTTC. Amino acid sequence: CASSPPSDALYEQYF.

The rearrangement links TRBV6-1 to TRBJ2-7, with TRBD2 matching 10 bases. The CDR3 sequence is 16 residues long. The germline V gene encodes CDR1 MNHNS and CDR2 SASEGT. V trimming: 0 bases; J trimming: 5 bases; junction bases outside the gene matches: 7. The CDR3 loop is CASSEAGLAGAHEQYF. CDR3 coding DNA: TGTGCCAGCAGTGAAGCAGGGCTAGCGGGGGCTCACGAGCAGTACTTC.

The chain has TRBV30 and TRBJ1-1; D possibly corresponds to TRBD1 (6 bases). V was cut by 1 base and J by 6 bases, with 9 bases left in between. CDR3 size: 12 residues. CDR1 and CDR2 (germline): GTSNPN, SVGIG (reference sequence). CDR3 sequence reads: CAWSEKGAEAFF. In DNA form, the CDR3 reads TGTGCCTGGAGTGAAAAGGGGGCTGAAGCTTTCTTT.

The chain links TRBV9 to TRBJ2-1, with 10 bases aligning to TRBD1. V was clipped by 4 bases and J by 8 bases; unmatched bases: 9. This CDR3 contains 15 residues. Germline CDR1 is SGDLS and CDR2 is YYNGEE. The CDR3 protein is CASSSTGQGSHEQFF. The CDR3 DNA sequence: TGTGCCAGCAGCTCGACGGGACAGGGGAGTCATGAGCAGTTCTTC.

V and J are TRBV5-1 and TRBJ1-5; D may be TRBD1 (6 bases). This CDR3 comprises 16 residues. V was cut by 9 bases and J by 2 bases, with 21 bases left in between. In germline, CDR1 is SGHRS, CDR2 YFSETQ. The CDR3 DNA follows: TGCGCCAAACCACAGGGTCCCTCCTATCGCAATCAGCCCCAGCATTTT. Amino acids: CAKPQGPSYRNQPQHF.

V gene TRBV6-5 combines with J gene TRBJ2-5; no firm D call. The CDR3 runs 10 residues. Germline CDR1 MNHEY, CDR2 SVGAGI. V was pared by 8 bases and J by 5 bases, with 6 bases between. The CDR3 DNA reads as TGTGCCAGCCTTCGGGAGACCCAGTACTTC. It is translated as CASLRETQYF.

The chain employs TRBV11-3 and TRBJ2-1; TRBD2 matches 11 bases. This CDR3 has 15 residues. Trimming at V came to 4 bases and at J to 7 bases, leaving 6 bases not matched to a gene. Germline CDR1 reads SGHNT; CDR2 reads YENEEA. CDR3 nucleotides: TGTGCCAGCAGCTCAACTAGCGGGAGCGCTAATGAGCAGTTCTTC. This codes for CASSSTSGSANEQFF.

V gene TRBV6-1 combines with J gene TRBJ1-1; D may be TRBD1 (6 bases). Trimming cost V 3 bases and J 0 bases, with 11 bases left between them. The CDR3 has 15 residues. The V gene's germline CDR1 is MNHNS and CDR2 SASEGT. The CDR3 protein is CASSDPTGLNTEAFF. CDR3 sequence (DNA): TGTGCCAGCAGTGATCCTACAGGGCTGAACACTGAAGCTTTCTTT.

In DNA, the CDR3 is TGTGCCAGCAGTACAGCTCGGGAGGGCCTAACCTTCTTT. Residues: CASSTAREGLTFF. V and J are TRBV6-5 and TRBJ1-1; D unresolved. The CDR3 has 13 amino acids. Germline V gene lookup returns CDR1 MNHEY and CDR2 SVGAGI. The V gene lost 5 bases and the J gene lost 14 bases, with 21 bases spanning the gap.

This chain uses TRBV19 with TRBJ2-3; TRBD1 is a possible D gene (6 bases). V lost 5 bases and J lost 1, with 10 bases in between. Germline CDR1 reads LNHDA; CDR2 reads SQIVND (reference sequence). This CDR3 is 14 amino acids long. CDR3: CASSPRQGTDTQYF. CDR3 DNA: TGTGCCAGTAGTCCCAGACAGGGCACAGATACGCAGTATTTT. Full variable domain (rest looked up from reference TRBV19 and TRBJ2-3): DGGITQSPKYLFRKEGQNVTLSCEQNLNHDAMYWYRQDPGQGLRLIYYSQIVNDFQKGDIAEGYSVSREKKESFPLTVTSAQKNPTAFYLCASSPRQGTDTQYFGPGTRLTVL.

The chain combines TRBV2 with TRBJ2-3; the D gene is possibly TRBD1 (5 bases). Germline V lookup: CDR1 SNHLY, CDR2 FYNNEI. The CDR3 totals 13 residues. V gave up 5 bases and J gave up 2 bases, with 8 bases separating them. This CDR3 reads CASSRTLTDTQYF. The CDR3 nucleotides are TGTGCCAGCAGTCGGACACTCACAGATACGCAGTATTTT.

The rearrangement uses TRBV27 and TRBJ1-1; 7 nucleotides align to TRBD1. CDR3 length equals 14 residues. Germline V gene lookup returns CDR1 MNHEY and CDR2 SMNVEV (reference sequence). V was pared by 6 bases and J by 3 bases, with 7 bases of the junction left unmatched. The CDR3 reads CASSPRQGDTEAFF. In DNA form, the CDR3 reads TGTGCCAGCAGCCCTAGACAGGGAGACACTGAAGCTTTCTTT.

This chain connects TRBV2 to TRBJ2-5, with TRBD2 as a possible D gene (5 bases). The CDR3 consists of 12 residues. Germline V lookup: CDR1 SNHLY, CDR2 FYNNEI. V gave up 5 bases and J gave up 5 bases, with 9 bases separating them. The CDR3 coding sequence is TGTGCCAGCAGTCGTACTAGGGAGACCCAGTACTTC. It is translated as CASSRTRETQYF.

The chain links TRBV3-1 (or the pseudogene TRBV3-2) to TRBJ2-6; 9 positions agree with TRBD1. This CDR3 comprises 17 residues. Germline lookup yields CDR1 LGHDT and CDR2 YNNKEL (reference sequence). V lost 6 bases to trimming and J lost 2 bases; unmatched junction nucleotides: 8. CDR3 region: CASSSGTGFTGANVLTF. DNA for the CDR3: TGTGCCAGCAGTTCCGGGACAGGGTTTACTGGGGCCAACGTCCTGACTTTC.

The chain employs TRBV27 and TRBJ1-2; 7 nucleotides agree with TRBD1. V lost 4 bases and J lost 6; bases outside the gene matches: 11. This CDR3 has 15 amino acids. Looked up from germline, CDR1 is MNHEY and CDR2 is SMNVEV (reference sequence). The CDR3 bases are TGTGCCAGCAGTTCCCTTGGGTTGGACAGGAATGGCTACACCTTC. Translating it yields CASSSLGLDRNGYTF.

This chain connects TRBV9 to TRBJ2-5; D is undetermined. The V end was cut by 2 bases, the J end by 2 bases, with 10 bases between. The CDR3 sequence is 14 residues long. CDR1 SGDLS and CDR2 YYNGEE come from the germline V gene. CDR3 in DNA: TGTGCCAGCAGCGTGGGCTTTGGGCAAGAGACCCAGTACTTC. Its protein product is CASSVGFGQETQYF.

This chain uses TRBV18 with TRBJ1-5; D gene unclear. The CDR3 totals 14 residues. Trimming took 2 bases from V and 9 from J, leaving 14 bases between them. From germline, CDR1 is KGHSH and CDR2 LQKENI. The CDR3 is CASSPWKEVGPQHF. CDR3 DNA: TGTGCCAGCTCACCATGGAAAGAGGTAGGGCCCCAGCATTTT.

The chain is built from TRBV9 and TRBJ2-1; 10 bases match TRBD2. The trim removed 4 bases at V and 6 bases at J, leaving 10 bases unmatched. Germline V gene data show CDR1 as SGDLS and CDR2 as YYNGEE. This CDR3 is 16 amino acids long. In DNA form, the CDR3 reads TGTGCCAGCAGCCCTTACTCTAGCGGGGGTGGCAATGAGCAGTTCTTC. It encodes CASSPYSSGGGNEQFF. Full variable domain (rest looked up from reference TRBV9 and TRBJ2-1): DSGVTQTPKHLITATGQRVTLRCSPRSGDLSVYWYQQSLDQGLQFLIQYYNGEERAKGNILERFSAQQFPDLHSELNLSSLELGDSALYFCASSPYSSGGGNEQFFGPGTRLTVL.

The chain uses TRBV29-1 and TRBJ1-5; tentatively, D is TRBD1 (5 bases). Germline V gene data show CDR1 as SQVTM and CDR2 as ANQGSEA. The CDR3 extends over 12 amino acids. Trimming cost V 4 bases and J 3 bases, with 7 bases left between them. This chain's CDR3 is CSVARDNQPQHF. The DNA for the CDR3 is TGCAGCGTTGCCAGGGACAATCAGCCCCAGCATTTT.

The gene calls are TRBV25-1 and TRBJ2-1; D gene unclear. With 3 bases removed from V and 4 bases from J, the gap between germline ends came to 13 bases. CDR3 length: 15 amino acids. Looked up from germline, CDR1 is MGHDK and CDR2 is SYGVNS. This chain's CDR3 is CASSDSDSTYNEQFF. The DNA of the CDR3 is TGTGCCAGCAGTGATAGTGACTCAACATACAATGAGCAGTTCTTC.

V is TRBV5-6 and J is TRBJ2-7, with a tentative D call TRBD2 (6 bases). This CDR3 is 13 amino acids long. V lost 6 bases to trimming and J lost 6 bases, with 16 bases between them. Germline loops: CDR1 SGHDT, CDR2 YYEEEE. Here the CDR3 reads CASKRGGGIEQYF. In nucleotides, the CDR3 is TGTGCCAGCAAGAGGGGAGGAGGTATCGAGCAGTACTTC.